The 21 T cell receptor beta chains in this list originate from one sample, sequenced in a study of shared clonotypes between healthy human individuals. Produced via immunoSEQ multiplex PCR; TCRdb's table is partial and in-frame only. The table has under 1,100,000 clones, around three quarters seen once. The sample consisted of memory CD4+ T cells from PBMCs. Indicated subset: CD45RA-negative fraction. The source of these receptors is a man aged 18 to 30 in good health. Some clones in this sample may be carry-over from other donors' samples.

This clone was picked up one time. A far more abundant clone sits one base away, making this likely a read error. The chain couples TRBV6-5 to TRBJ1-1, with a tentative D call TRBD1 (5 bases). CDR1 and CDR2 from the germline V gene are MNHEY and SVGAGI. CDR3 size: 16 residues. Deletions cut 0 bases from V and 2 bases from J, with 13 bases between. CDR3 protein: CASSYSRGRPNTEAFF. CDR3 bases: TGTGCCAGCAGTTACTCGAGGGGACGGCCTAACACTGAAGCTTTCTTT.

The rearrangement joins TRBV11-2 to TRBJ2-3, with TRBD2 as a possible D gene (6 bases). Germline V gives CDR1 SGHAT, CDR2 FQNNGV. V gave up 5 bases and J gave up 1 base, with 10 bases separating them. The CDR3 extends over 14 amino acids. The CDR3 DNA reads TGTGCCAGCAGCATGGTAGCGGGCACAGATACGCAGTATTTT. Its translation is CASSMVAGTDTQYF.

V and J are TRBV9 and TRBJ2-5; D gene unclear. Trimming left V 0 bases short and J 8 bases short, with 11 bases between. The CDR3 covers 13 residues. Germline V gene data show CDR1 as SGDLS and CDR2 as YYNGEE. CDR3 in DNA: TGTGCCAGCAGCGTAGCCCCCCCAAGCACCCAGTACTTC. Translated, it gives CASSVAPPSTQYF. Together with reference TRBV9 and TRBJ2-5, the CDR3 gives the full variable domain: DSGVTQTPKHLITATGQRVTLRCSPRSGDLSVYWYQQSLDQGLQFLIQYYNGEERAKGNILERFSAQQFPDLHSELNLSSLELGDSALYFCASSVAPPSTQYFGPGTRLLVL.

This clone was detected only a few times. The chain recombines TRBV10-3 with TRBJ1-1, with TRBD1 matching 8 bases. This CDR3 spans 16 amino acids. The V segment lost 10 bases and the J segment 0 bases; nucleotides outside the gene matches: 13. From germline, CDR1 is ENHRY and CDR2 SYGVKD. This CDR3 is CATGGRAGGLNTEAFF. CDR3 sequence (DNA): TGTGCCACCGGCGGTAGGGCAGGGGGCCTGAACACTGAAGCTTTCTTT.

V and J are TRBV28 and TRBJ1-2, with TRBD1 identical over 8 bases. Germline CDR1 MDHEN, CDR2 SYDVKM. V shed 3 bases and J 7 bases; nucleotides not matched to a gene: 7. The CDR3 extends over 14 amino acids. The CDR3 sequence: CASSFSDRAGGYTF. As DNA, the CDR3 is TGTGCCAGCAGTTTCTCGGACAGGGCGGGTGGCTACACCTTC.

V usage is TRBV5-1 and J usage is TRBJ1-2, with 7 bases fitting TRBD1. CDR1 and CDR2 (germline): SGHRS, YFSETQ. V gave up 2 bases and J gave up 5 bases; unmatched junction bases: 6. The CDR3 spans 14 residues. The CDR3 bases are TGCGCCAGCAGCTTAGGGACAGCTGATTATGGCTACACCTTC. This encodes CASSLGTADYGYTF.

The rearrangement links TRBV7-3 to TRBJ1-2, with 8 positions matching TRBD1. Germline V gives CDR1 SGHTA, CDR2 FQGTGA. The CDR3 runs 13 residues. Trimming took 3 bases from V and 7 from J; bases not matched to a gene: 4. This chain's CDR3 is CASSFPQGAGYTF. CDR3 sequence (DNA): TGTGCCAGCAGCTTCCCCCAGGGGGCTGGCTACACCTTC.

The chain uses TRBV9 and TRBJ2-3; D may be TRBD2 (6 bases). The germline gives CDR1 SGDLS, CDR2 YYNGEE. This CDR3 region has 14 residues. Trimming removed 2 bases at V and 2 bases at J, with 9 bases between. CDR3 in DNA: TGTGCCAGCAGCGTGGAGGGGTACACAGATACGCAGTATTTT. Its protein product is CASSVEGYTDTQYF.

The V and J genes are TRBV7-6 and TRBJ1-2; D is ambiguous. CDR3 length: 12 amino acids. V was shortened by 1 base and J by 14 bases, with 14 bases between the two germline ends. Per the germline V gene, CDR1 is SGHVS and CDR2 is FNYEAQ. As DNA, the CDR3 is TGTGCCAGCAGCTTAGAGGGAGGGCCTCTTACCTTC. Protein sequence: CASSLEGGPLTF.

This clone was recorded once. V usage is TRBV7-3 and J usage is TRBJ2-7; the D is unclear. Trimming pared 2 bases from V and 4 bases from J, leaving 9 bases between. CDR1 is SGHTA, CDR2 FQGTGA, per germline. The CDR3 is made up of 13 amino acids. The DNA for the CDR3 is TGTGCCAGCAGCTTAGCTACTGGGTACGAGCAGTACTTC. Translating gives CASSLATGYEQYF.

This chain connects TRBV28 to TRBJ1-2, with 7 bases aligning to TRBD1. With V trimmed by 7 bases and J by 0 bases, 11 bases remained unmatched. CDR3 length: 16 residues. Per the germline V gene, CDR1 is MDHEN and CDR2 is SYDVKM. CDR3 bases: TGTGCCAGCAAAAGAAGGCTTACAGGGGCTAACTATGGCTACACCTTC. Its translation: CASKRRLTGANYGYTF.

V usage is TRBV25-1 and J usage is TRBJ2-1; the D gene is possibly TRBD1 (7 bases). This CDR3 spans 14 amino acids. V was pared by 7 bases and J by 2 bases, with 12 bases between. The germline gives CDR1 MGHDK, CDR2 SYGVNS. CDR3 in amino acids: CASNSGGTYNEQFF. The CDR3 DNA reads as TGTGCCAGCAACTCAGGGGGGACCTACAATGAGCAGTTCTTC.

The rearrangement uses TRBV2 and TRBJ2-1; no definite D call. Germline V gene lookup returns CDR1 SNHLY and CDR2 FYNNEI. CDR3 size: 12 residues. Trimming shortened V by 6 bases and J by 6 bases, and 9 bases separated the two germline ends. CDR3 coding DNA: TGTGCCAGCAGGCAATCTAGCAATGAGCAGTTCTTC. Amino acids: CASRQSSNEQFF.

The J gene is TRBJ1-4, the V gene TRBV19; no firm D call. Per germline, CDR1 LNHDA and CDR2 SQIVND (reference sequence). The V end was cut by 3 bases, the J end by 0 bases, with 8 bases between. The CDR3 length is 15 residues. This chain's CDR3 is CASSIGGPTNEKLFF. The CDR3 nucleotides read TGTGCCAGTAGTATCGGTGGTCCAACTAATGAAAAACTGTTTTTT.

J is TRBJ2-3 and V is TRBV4-2; D possibly corresponds to TRBD2 (6 bases). With 1 base removed from V and 3 bases from J, the gap between germline ends came to 17 bases. This CDR3 is 17 amino acids long. From germline, CDR1 is LGHNA and CDR2 YNFKEQ. The CDR3 here is CASSQVPTGEGTDTQYF. The DNA of the CDR3 is TGTGCCAGCAGCCAAGTCCCGACGGGAGAGGGGACAGATACGCAGTATTTT.

The chain combines TRBV19 with TRBJ2-2; perhaps D is TRBD1 or TRBD2 (5 bases each). V lost 3 bases and J lost 7, with 6 bases in between. CDR1 LNHDA and CDR2 SQIVND come from the germline V gene (reference sequence). This CDR3 is 12 amino acids long. Here the CDR3 DNA reads TGTGCCAGTAGTATGGGGGTCGGGGAGCTGTTTTTT. Translation: CASSMGVGELFF.

This clone has a handful of counts. The chain is built from TRBV7-9 and TRBJ2-1; D is uncertain. This CDR3 has 15 amino acids. Germline V CDR1 and CDR2: SEHNR, FQNEAQ (reference sequence). V lost 0 bases and J 8 bases, leaving 14 bases between the germline ends. The DNA of the CDR3 is TGTGCCAGCAGCTTAGCCTCGTCCGCTTGGTATGAGCAGTTCTTC. Translated: CASSLASSAWYEQFF.

The genes are TRBV5-1 and TRBJ1-1; the match to TRBD1 covers 7 bases. Germline CDR1 is SGHRS and CDR2 is YFSETQ. This CDR3 contains 14 residues. V lost 4 bases, J lost 1 base, and 4 bases stayed unmatched. CDR3 region: CASSAQGRNTEAFF. The DNA for the CDR3 is TGCGCCAGCAGCGCACAGGGGAGGAACACTGAAGCTTTCTTT.

V usage is TRBV4-1 and J usage is TRBJ2-7, with D unclear. This CDR3 spans 12 amino acids. The germline V gene has CDR1 MGHRA and CDR2 YSYEKL. Trimming stripped 0 bases from V and 4 bases from J, with 4 bases between. The CDR3: CASSQEEYEQYF. The CDR3 DNA is TGCGCCAGCAGCCAAGAGGAGTACGAGCAGTACTTC.

The gene calls are TRBV28 and TRBJ1-1; D gene uncertain. Per germline, CDR1 MDHEN and CDR2 SYDVKM. Between the trimmed V and J ends, which lost 0 bases and 0 bases, there was a span of 8 bases. There are 15 residues in the CDR3. CDR3 protein: CASSLWQAMNTEAFF. CDR3 nucleotides: TGTGCCAGCAGTTTATGGCAGGCCATGAACACTGAAGCTTTCTTT.

The chain is built from TRBV28 and TRBJ1-3; no clear D. Germline CDR1 is MDHEN and CDR2 is SYDVKM. Trimming took 5 bases from V and 0 from J, leaving 8 bases between them. This CDR3 spans 14 amino acids. The CDR3 region has the DNA TGTGCCAGCAGTACACCCGTCTCTGGAAACACCATATATTTT. Protein: CASSTPVSGNTIYF.